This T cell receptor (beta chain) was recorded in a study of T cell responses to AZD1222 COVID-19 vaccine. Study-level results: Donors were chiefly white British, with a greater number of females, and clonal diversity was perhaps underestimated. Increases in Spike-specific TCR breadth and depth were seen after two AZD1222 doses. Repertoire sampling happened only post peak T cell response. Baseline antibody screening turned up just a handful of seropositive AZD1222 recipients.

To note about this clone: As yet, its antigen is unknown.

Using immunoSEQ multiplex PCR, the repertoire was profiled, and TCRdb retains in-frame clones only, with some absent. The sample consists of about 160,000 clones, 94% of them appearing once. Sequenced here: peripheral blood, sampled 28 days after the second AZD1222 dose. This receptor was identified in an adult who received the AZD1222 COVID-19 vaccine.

This CDR3 reads CASSTIGYGYTF. The CDR3 DNA follows: TGTGCCAGCAGTACCATAGGCTATGGCTACACCTTC. The rearrangement links TRBV28 to TRBJ1-2; D is unclear. The CDR3 extends over 12 amino acids. The germline V gene encodes CDR1 MDHEN and CDR2 SYDVKM. V lost 5 bases and J lost 4, with 8 bases in between.